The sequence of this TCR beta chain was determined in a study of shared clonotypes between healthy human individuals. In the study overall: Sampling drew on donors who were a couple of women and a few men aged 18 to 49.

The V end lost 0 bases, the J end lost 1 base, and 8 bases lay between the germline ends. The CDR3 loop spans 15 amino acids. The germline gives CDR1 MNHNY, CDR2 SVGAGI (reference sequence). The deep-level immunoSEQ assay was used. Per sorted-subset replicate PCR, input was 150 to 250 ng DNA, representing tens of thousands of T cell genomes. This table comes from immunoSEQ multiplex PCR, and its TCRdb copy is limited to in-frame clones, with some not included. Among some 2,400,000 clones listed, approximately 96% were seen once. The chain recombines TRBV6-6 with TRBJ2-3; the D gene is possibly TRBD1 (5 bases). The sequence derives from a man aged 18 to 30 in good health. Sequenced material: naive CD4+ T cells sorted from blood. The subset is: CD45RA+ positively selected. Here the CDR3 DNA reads TGTGCCAGCAGTTACTCGGGGCCGGGCACAGATACGCAGTATTTT. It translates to CASSYSGPGTDTQYF.